The 25 T cell receptor beta chains reported below all come from one sample, sequenced in a study of blood T cell repertoires in COVID-19. Profiled with immunoSEQ multiplex PCR; TCRdb holds only in-frame clones, not every one. The top ten clones hold around an eighth of a sample with roughly 130,000 clones, 84% of them seen once. The sequencing input was peripheral blood. Receptors were obtained from a woman aged 25 to 39 who had recovered from COVID-19.

The V gene is TRBV2, the J gene TRBJ1-4; D not resolved. CDR1 SNHLY and CDR2 FYNNEI come from the germline V gene. V lost 4 bases, J lost 4 bases, and 13 bases lay in between. The CDR3 is made up of 15 amino acids. This chain's CDR3 is CASSASPGFNEKLFF. CDR3 DNA: TGTGCCAGCAGTGCCTCGCCCGGGTTTAATGAAAAACTGTTTTTT.

The chain recombines TRBV27 with TRBJ2-7, with a weak D call TRBD1 (6 bases). The germline V gene has CDR1 MNHEY and CDR2 SMNVEV (reference sequence). The CDR3 spans 14 residues. V was clipped by 4 bases and J by 5 bases, with 15 bases between them. The CDR3 sequence: CASSWTSGVDEQYF. The CDR3 nucleotides read TGTGCCAGCAGTTGGACTTCAGGGGTCGACGAGCAGTACTTC.

Points on this clone: Other DNA variants within this sample encode the same CDR3. The chain couples TRBV6-5 to TRBJ2-7; 7 bases are a match to TRBD2. CDR1 and CDR2 (germline): MNHEY, SVGAGI. CDR3 length: 14 amino acids. Losses at the gene ends were 2 bases for V and 0 bases for J; bases not matched to a gene: 1. The CDR3 region has the DNA TGTGCCAGCAGTTACGGGGGGGGCTCCTACGAGCAGTACTTC. Translation gives CASSYGGGSYEQYF.

The rearrangement links TRBV7-2 to TRBJ2-5; the match to TRBD2 covers 13 bases. Germline V gene lookup returns CDR1 SGHTA and CDR2 FQGNSA. The CDR3 is 15 residues long. J gave up 9 bases and V 3 bases, and 7 bases lay outside the gene matches. The CDR3 DNA reads TGTGCCAGCAGCTTTCGAGAACTAGCGGGAGGGGCCCAGTACTTC. Its protein product is CASSFRELAGGAQYF.

V gene TRBV7-9 combines with J gene TRBJ1-5, with a weak D call TRBD1 (5 bases). Germline V gives CDR1 SEHNR, CDR2 FQNEAQ (reference sequence). There are 14 residues in the CDR3. V lost 1 base, J lost 5 bases, and 9 bases lay in between. The CDR3 spells CASSLVGGHQPQHF. The CDR3 nucleotides read TGTGCCAGCAGCTTAGTGGGGGGACATCAGCCCCAGCATTTT.

This chain connects TRBV30 to TRBJ1-2, with TRBD1 matching 9 bases. The germline V gene encodes CDR1 GTSNPN and CDR2 SVGIG (reference sequence). The trim removed 2 bases at V and 8 bases at J, leaving 15 bases unmatched. The CDR3 runs 16 residues. This CDR3 reads CAWSIGSGQGGFGYTF. In nucleotides, the CDR3 is TGTGCCTGGAGTATAGGCTCGGGACAGGGCGGGTTCGGCTACACCTTC.

This sequence joins TRBV4-1 and TRBJ2-7, with D unresolved. V shed 3 bases and J shed 7 bases, with 13 bases lying between them. From germline, CDR1 is MGHRA and CDR2 YSYEKL. There are 13 residues in the CDR3. Here the CDR3 DNA reads TGCGCCAGCAGCCAGCGATTAGCAAAAGAGCAGTACTTC. Translated, it gives CASSQRLAKEQYF.

The V call is TRBV7-9, the J call TRBJ2-7; 12 bases agree with TRBD2. The junction had 7 bases not matched to a gene; V was cut back by 5 bases and J by 5 bases. Germline V gene data show CDR1 as SEHNR and CDR2 as FQNEAQ (reference sequence). This CDR3 is 15 amino acids long. The chain's CDR3 is CASSRTTSGSNEQYF. The CDR3 nucleotides read TGTGCCAGCAGCCGGACGACTAGCGGGAGCAACGAGCAGTACTTC.

The genes are TRBV7-6 and TRBJ1-1; 8 bases line up with TRBD1. The CDR3 is made up of 18 amino acids. Germline V gives CDR1 SGHVS, CDR2 FNYEAQ. V gave up 0 bases and J gave up 0 bases; unmatched junction bases: 9. The CDR3 nucleotides are TGTGCCAGCAGCTTAGCCCGGACAGGGAGGTCGGTGAACACTGAAGCTTTCTTT. Amino acid sequence: CASSLARTGRSVNTEAFF.

The gene calls are TRBV3-1 (or the pseudogene TRBV3-2) and TRBJ1-5, with D possibly TRBD1 on 5 matching bases. Trimming left V 4 bases short and J 4 bases short, with 14 bases between. The CDR3 totals 15 residues. The germline gives CDR1 LGHDT, CDR2 YNNKEL (reference sequence). Here the CDR3 reads CASSPSTGGNQPQHF. The CDR3 nucleotides are TGTGCCAGCAGCCCAAGCACAGGTGGGAATCAGCCCCAGCATTTT.

This chain joins TRBV6-5 and TRBJ2-3, with TRBD2 matching 7 bases. The CDR3 runs 14 residues. Germline values: CDR1 MNHEY, CDR2 SVGAGI. Germline trimming cut 9 bases from V and 2 bases from J; bases unmatched to any gene: 8. The DNA for the CDR3 is TGTGCCAGTCGGCTAGCGGAAGACACAGATACGCAGTATTTT. Its protein product is CASRLAEDTDTQYF.

V usage is TRBV5-6 and J usage is TRBJ1-1; TRBD1 is a possible D gene (6 bases). Trimming removed 4 bases from V and 2 bases from J, with 18 bases in between. Germline V gives CDR1 SGHDT, CDR2 YYEEEE. The CDR3 has 16 residues. CDR3 loop: CASSPGVPGANTEAFF. The CDR3 DNA is TGTGCCAGCAGCCCCGGGGTACCAGGGGCCAACACTGAAGCTTTCTTT.

V usage is TRBV28 and J usage is TRBJ1-3; D is possibly TRBD1 (6 bases). CDR1 is MDHEN and CDR2 is SYDVKM in the germline V gene. Trimming cost V 5 bases and J 4 bases, with 24 bases left between them. CDR3 length: 18 amino acids. The CDR3 here is CASSPTTSHREIGNTIYF. The CDR3, as DNA: TGTGCCAGCAGTCCCACCACGTCTCACAGGGAAATAGGAAACACCATATATTTT.

The chain joins TRBV18 to TRBJ2-5; D perhaps matches TRBD2 (6 bases). V was trimmed by 0 bases and J by 2 bases, leaving 19 bases between them. The CDR3 is made up of 18 amino acids. Germline V gene lookup returns CDR1 KGHSH and CDR2 LQKENI. As DNA, the CDR3 is TGTGCCAGCTCACCACCTGGCCGGGTGGTTAGCGGACAAGAGACCCAGTACTTC. The encoded protein is CASSPPGRVVSGQETQYF. The complete variable domain, with remaining parts taken from reference TRBV18 and TRBJ2-5, reads NAGVMQNPRHLVRRRGQEARLRCSPMKGHSHVYWYRQLPEEGLKFMVYLQKENIIDESGMPKERFSAEFPKEGPSILRIQQVVRGDSAAYFCASSPPGRVVSGQETQYFGPGTRLLVL.

In this sample, this clone turned up a few times. J is TRBJ1-1 and V is TRBV11-2; 7 bases line up with TRBD1. Germline loops: CDR1 SGHAT, CDR2 FQNNGV. The CDR3 consists of 16 residues. V gave up 6 bases and J gave up 0 bases; unmatched junction bases: 10. DNA for the CDR3: TGTGCCAGCAGTCAAGACCCGGGACAGCTGAACACTGAAGCTTTCTTT. This translates into CASSQDPGQLNTEAFF. The complete variable domain, with remaining parts taken from reference TRBV11-2 and TRBJ1-1, reads EAGVAQSPRYKIIEKRQSVAFWCNPISGHATLYWYQQILGQGPKLLIQFQNNGVVDDSQLPKDRFSAERLKGVDSTLKIQPAKLEDSAVYLCASSQDPGQLNTEAFFGQGTRLTVV.

V and J are TRBV9 and TRBJ1-1, with 7 nucleotides matching TRBD1. V was pared by 7 bases and J by 0 bases, with 9 bases of the junction left unmatched. CDR1 and CDR2 from the germline V gene are SGDLS and YYNGEE. The CDR3 totals 15 residues. The CDR3 sequence is CASRQGPGVNTEAFF. In DNA form, the CDR3 reads TGTGCCAGCCGACAGGGCCCCGGGGTGAACACTGAAGCTTTCTTT.

The rearrangement uses TRBV9 and TRBJ2-2; unclear D gene. This CDR3 comprises 15 residues. From germline, CDR1 is SGDLS and CDR2 YYNGEE. Trimming cost V 0 bases and J 2 bases, with 8 bases left between them. The CDR3 is CASSVVEVNTGELFF. CDR3 nucleotides: TGTGCCAGCAGCGTAGTAGAGGTCAACACCGGGGAGCTGTTTTTT.

The rearrangement joins TRBV2 to TRBJ2-7; TRBD2 agrees at 7 bases. The germline gives CDR1 SNHLY, CDR2 FYNNEI. The CDR3 runs to 16 residues. V lost 4 bases, J lost 2 bases, and 11 bases stayed unmatched. The CDR3 nucleotides read TGTGCCAGCAGTGGGAGTAGGGAGGGGCTAACCTACGAGCAGTACTTC. Its protein product is CASSGSREGLTYEQYF.

V is TRBV7-9 and J is TRBJ2-7, with a weak D call TRBD1 (5 bases). Germline V gene sequence: CDR1 SEHNR, CDR2 FQNEAQ (reference sequence). The CDR3 is 14 residues long. Trimming pared 5 bases from V and 1 base from J, leaving 12 bases between. The chain's CDR3 is CASSPRQRSYEQYF. The CDR3 DNA follows: TGTGCCAGCAGCCCGCGACAGAGGTCCTACGAGCAGTACTTC.

CDR3 in DNA: TGTGCCAGCAGTGAGGGGGCTTCCTACGAGCAGTACTTC. The encoded protein is CASSEGASYEQYF. The V call is TRBV2, the J call TRBJ2-7, with D perhaps matching TRBD1 (6 bases). V was pared by 3 bases and J by 1 base, with 7 bases between. Germline assignment: CDR1 SNHLY and CDR2 FYNNEI. The CDR3 runs 13 residues.

This sequence joins TRBV4-1 and TRBJ2-1; D unresolved. V lost 0 bases and J 9 bases, leaving 6 bases between the germline ends. The CDR3 contains 12 residues. Germline lookup yields CDR1 MGHRA and CDR2 YSYEKL. The CDR3 DNA is TGCGCCAGCAGCCAAGATCGAGTTGAGCAGTTCTTC. Its translation is CASSQDRVEQFF.

Here the CDR3 reads CASSYSGRGTEAFF. Here the CDR3 DNA reads TGTGCCAGCAGTTACTCAGGCAGGGGGACTGAAGCTTTCTTT. The chain uses TRBV6-2 or TRBV6-3 and TRBJ1-1, with 7 bases that match TRBD1. V gave up 0 bases and J gave up 5 bases; unmatched junction bases: 3. The CDR3 runs to 14 residues. Germline V gives CDR1 MNHEY, CDR2 SVGEGT.

The J gene is TRBJ1-1, the V gene TRBV5-1; 7 nucleotides match TRBD1. V lost 4 bases and J lost 3; bases outside the gene matches: 6. Germline V lookup: CDR1 SGHRS, CDR2 YFSETQ. There are 14 residues in the CDR3. The CDR3: CASSTRGTDTEAFF. The CDR3 nucleotides are TGCGCCAGCAGCACCAGGGGGACGGACACTGAAGCTTTCTTT. The full variable domain, in which reference TRBV5-1 and TRBJ1-1 provide the parts outside the CDR3, is KAGVTQTPRYLIKTRGQQVTLSCSPISGHRSVSWYQQTPGQGLQFLFEYFSETQRNKGNFPGRFSGRQFSNSRSEMNVSTLELGDSALYLCASSTRGTDTEAFFGQGTRLTVV.

The chain joins TRBV5-1 to TRBJ1-2, with D possibly being TRBD1 (5 bases). Deletions cut 1 base from V and 7 bases from J, with 23 bases between. Germline V CDR1 and CDR2: SGHRS, YFSETQ. This CDR3 is 17 amino acids long. The CDR3 protein is CASSLWGTKSGYSGYTF. CDR3 bases: TGCGCCAGCAGCTTGTGGGGCACCAAGAGCGGGTACTCTGGCTACACCTTC. Filled out from reference TRBV5-1 and TRBJ1-2, the complete variable domain reads KAGVTQTPRYLIKTRGQQVTLSCSPISGHRSVSWYQQTPGQGLQFLFEYFSETQRNKGNFPGRFSGRQFSNSRSEMNVSTLELGDSALYLCASSLWGTKSGYSGYTFGSGTRLTVV.

The chain employs TRBV29-1 and TRBJ1-1; D uncertain. The germline gives CDR1 SQVTM, CDR2 ANQGSEA. The length of the CDR3 is 14 residues. V was cut by 4 bases and J by 1 base, with 13 bases left in between. CDR3 protein: CSVGIWRKNTEAFF. The DNA for the CDR3 is TGCAGCGTTGGAATTTGGCGGAAGAACACTGAAGCTTTCTTT.